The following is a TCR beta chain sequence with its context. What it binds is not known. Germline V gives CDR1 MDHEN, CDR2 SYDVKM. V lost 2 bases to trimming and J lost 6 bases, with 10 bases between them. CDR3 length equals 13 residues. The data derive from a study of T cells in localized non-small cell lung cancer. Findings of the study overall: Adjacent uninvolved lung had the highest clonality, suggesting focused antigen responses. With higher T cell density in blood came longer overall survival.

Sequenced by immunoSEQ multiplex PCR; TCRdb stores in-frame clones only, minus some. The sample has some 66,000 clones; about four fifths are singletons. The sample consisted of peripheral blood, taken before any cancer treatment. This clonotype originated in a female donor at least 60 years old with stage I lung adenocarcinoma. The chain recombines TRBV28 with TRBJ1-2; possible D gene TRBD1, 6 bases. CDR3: CASSLRGAHGYTF. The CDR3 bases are TGTGCCAGCAGTTTACGGGGGGCCCATGGCTACACCTTC.